This TCR beta chain was identified during a study of blood T cell repertoires in COVID-19. CDR3 length equals 15 residues. Germline V CDR1 and CDR2: SGDLS, YYNGEE. V lost 4 bases and J lost 12; bases outside the gene matches: 16. The repertoire was sequenced with immunoSEQ multiplex PCR; TCRdb's copy has only in-frame clones and lacks some. The sample consists of about 300,000 clones, around 84% of them appearing once. Sequenced material: peripheral blood. The receptor comes from a man between 65 and 85 years old with acute or convalescent COVID-19. The chain recombines TRBV9 with TRBJ1-1; 9 bases fit TRBD1. In DNA form, the CDR3 reads TGTGCCAGCAGCCCCCGACGGACAGGGGAAATGAAAACTTTCTTT. This translates into CASSPRRTGEMKTFF.